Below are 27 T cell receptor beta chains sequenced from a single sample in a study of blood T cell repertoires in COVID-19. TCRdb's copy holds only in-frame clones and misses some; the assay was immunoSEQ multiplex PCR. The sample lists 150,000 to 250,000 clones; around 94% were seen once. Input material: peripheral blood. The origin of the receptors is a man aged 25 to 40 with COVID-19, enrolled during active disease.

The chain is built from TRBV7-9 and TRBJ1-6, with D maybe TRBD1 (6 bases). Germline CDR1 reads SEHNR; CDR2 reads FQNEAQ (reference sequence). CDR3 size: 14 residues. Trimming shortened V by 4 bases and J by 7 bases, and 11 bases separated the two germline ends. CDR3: CASSWDNPNSPLHF. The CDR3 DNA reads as TGTGCCAGCAGCTGGGACAACCCGAATTCACCCCTCCACTTT.

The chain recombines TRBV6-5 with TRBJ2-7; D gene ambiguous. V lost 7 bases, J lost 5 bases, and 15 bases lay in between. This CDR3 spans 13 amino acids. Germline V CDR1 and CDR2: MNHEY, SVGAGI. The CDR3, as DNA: TGTGCCAGCAATGTCAGGCCATTCAACGAGCAGTACTTC. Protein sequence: CASNVRPFNEQYF.

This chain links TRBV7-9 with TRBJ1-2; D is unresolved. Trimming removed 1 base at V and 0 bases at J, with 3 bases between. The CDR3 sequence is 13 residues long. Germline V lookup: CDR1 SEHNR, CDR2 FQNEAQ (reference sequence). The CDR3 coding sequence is TGTGCCAGCAGCTTAGTAGCTAACTATGGCTACACCTTC. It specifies CASSLVANYGYTF.

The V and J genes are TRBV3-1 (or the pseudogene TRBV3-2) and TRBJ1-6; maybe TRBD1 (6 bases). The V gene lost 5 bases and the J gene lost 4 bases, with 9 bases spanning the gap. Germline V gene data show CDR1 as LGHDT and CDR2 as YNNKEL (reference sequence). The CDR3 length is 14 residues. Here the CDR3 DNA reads TGTGCCAGCAGCACTACAGGGTATAATTCACCCCTCCACTTT. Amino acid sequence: CASSTTGYNSPLHF.

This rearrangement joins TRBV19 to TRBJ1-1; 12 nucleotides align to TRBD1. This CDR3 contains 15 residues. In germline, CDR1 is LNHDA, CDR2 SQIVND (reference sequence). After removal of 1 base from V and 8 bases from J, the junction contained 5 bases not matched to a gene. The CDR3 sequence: CASSIGGQGAKEAFF. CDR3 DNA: TGTGCCAGTAGTATAGGGGGACAGGGGGCAAAAGAAGCTTTCTTT.

This chain's CDR3 is CASSLATSARFF. The DNA of the CDR3 is TGTGCCAGCAGCTTAGCGACTAGCGCGCGGTTCTTC. This rearrangement joins TRBV7-9 to TRBJ2-1; 8 positions match TRBD2. This CDR3 spans 12 amino acids. The germline CDR1 and CDR2 sequences are SEHNR and FQNEAQ (reference sequence). J gave up 15 bases and V 0 bases, and 4 bases lay outside the gene matches.

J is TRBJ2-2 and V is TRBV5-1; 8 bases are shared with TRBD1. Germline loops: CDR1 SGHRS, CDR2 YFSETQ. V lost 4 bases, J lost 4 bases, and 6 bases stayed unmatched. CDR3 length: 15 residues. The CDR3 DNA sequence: TGCGCCAGCAGCAAAAATCAGGGGGCCACCGGGGAGCTGTTTTTT. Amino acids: CASSKNQGATGELFF.

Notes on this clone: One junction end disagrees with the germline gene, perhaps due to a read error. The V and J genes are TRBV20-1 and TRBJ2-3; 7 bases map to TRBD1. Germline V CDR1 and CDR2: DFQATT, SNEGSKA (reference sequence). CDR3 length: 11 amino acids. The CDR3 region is CSASRGGIHLF. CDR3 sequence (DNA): TGCAGTGCTAGTAGAGGGGGCATTCATTTATTT.

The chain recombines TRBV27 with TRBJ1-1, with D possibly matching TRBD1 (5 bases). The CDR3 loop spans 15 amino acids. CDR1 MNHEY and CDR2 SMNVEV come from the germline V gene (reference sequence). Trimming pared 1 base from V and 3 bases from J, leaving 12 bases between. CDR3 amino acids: CASSLYGRDYTEAFF. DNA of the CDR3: TGTGCCAGCAGTTTATACGGCAGGGATTACACTGAAGCTTTCTTT.

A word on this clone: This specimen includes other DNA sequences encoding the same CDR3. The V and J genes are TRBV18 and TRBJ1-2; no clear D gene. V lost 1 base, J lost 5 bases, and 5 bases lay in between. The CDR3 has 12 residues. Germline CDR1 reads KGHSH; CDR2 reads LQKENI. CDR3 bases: TGTGCCAGCTCACCACAACTTTATGGCTACACCTTC. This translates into CASSPQLYGYTF.

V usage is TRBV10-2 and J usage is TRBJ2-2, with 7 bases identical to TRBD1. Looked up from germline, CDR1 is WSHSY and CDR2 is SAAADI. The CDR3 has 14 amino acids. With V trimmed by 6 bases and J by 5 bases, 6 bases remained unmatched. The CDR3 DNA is TGCGCCAGCAGGGTACAGACAGGGACCGGGGAGCTGTTTTTT. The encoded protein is CASRVQTGTGELFF.

The CDR3: CASRGRMYNEQFF. CDR3 nucleotide sequence: TGTGCCAGCAGGGGGAGAATGTACAATGAGCAGTTCTTC. The rearrangement joins TRBV12-3 or TRBV12-4 to TRBJ2-1, with a tentative D call TRBD2 (5 bases). V was clipped by 6 bases and J by 4 bases, with 10 bases between them. The CDR3 length is 13 residues.

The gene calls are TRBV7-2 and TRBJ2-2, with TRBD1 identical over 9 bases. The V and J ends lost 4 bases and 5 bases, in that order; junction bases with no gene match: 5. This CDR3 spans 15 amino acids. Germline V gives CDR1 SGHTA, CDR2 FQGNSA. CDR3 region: CASSSTGGRTGELFF. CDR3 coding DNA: TGTGCCAGCAGCTCCACAGGGGGCAGAACCGGGGAGCTGTTTTTT.

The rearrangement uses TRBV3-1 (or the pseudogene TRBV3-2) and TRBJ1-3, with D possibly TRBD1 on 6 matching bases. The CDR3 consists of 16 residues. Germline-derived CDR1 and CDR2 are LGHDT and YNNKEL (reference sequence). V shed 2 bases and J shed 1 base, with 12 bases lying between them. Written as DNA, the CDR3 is TGTGCCAGCAGCCAACAGGGGATAGCGTCTGGAAACACCATATATTTT. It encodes CASSQQGIASGNTIYF.

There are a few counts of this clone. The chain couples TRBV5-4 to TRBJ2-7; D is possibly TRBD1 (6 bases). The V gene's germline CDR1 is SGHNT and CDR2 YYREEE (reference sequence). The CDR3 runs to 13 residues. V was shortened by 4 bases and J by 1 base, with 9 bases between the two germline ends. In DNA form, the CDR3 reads TGTGCCAGCAGCATACAGGGTTCCTACGAGCAGTACTTC. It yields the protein CASSIQGSYEQYF. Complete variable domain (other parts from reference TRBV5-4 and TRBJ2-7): ETGVTQSPTHLIKTRGQQVTLRCSSQSGHNTVSWYQQALGQGPQFIFQYYREEENGRGNFPPRFSGLQFPNYSSELNVNALELDDSALYLCASSIQGSYEQYFGPGTRLTVT.

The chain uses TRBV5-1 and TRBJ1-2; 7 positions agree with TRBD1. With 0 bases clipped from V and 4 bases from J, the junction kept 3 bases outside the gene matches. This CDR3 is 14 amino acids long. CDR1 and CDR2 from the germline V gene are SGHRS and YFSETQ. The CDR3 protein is CASSLGDSFYGYTF. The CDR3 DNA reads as TGCGCCAGCAGCTTGGGGGACAGTTTCTATGGCTACACCTTC.

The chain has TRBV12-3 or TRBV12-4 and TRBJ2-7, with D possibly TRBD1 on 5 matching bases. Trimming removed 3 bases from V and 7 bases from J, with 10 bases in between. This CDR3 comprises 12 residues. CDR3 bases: TGTGCCAGCAGTTTGGGCGGACATGAGCAGTACTTC. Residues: CASSLGGHEQYF.

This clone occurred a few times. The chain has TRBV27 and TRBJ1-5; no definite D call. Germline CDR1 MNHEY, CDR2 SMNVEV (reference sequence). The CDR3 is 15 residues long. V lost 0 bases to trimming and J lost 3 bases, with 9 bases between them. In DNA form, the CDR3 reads TGTGCCAGCAGTTTATCGTACCAGGTCAATCAGCCCCAGCATTTT. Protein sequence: CASSLSYQVNQPQHF.

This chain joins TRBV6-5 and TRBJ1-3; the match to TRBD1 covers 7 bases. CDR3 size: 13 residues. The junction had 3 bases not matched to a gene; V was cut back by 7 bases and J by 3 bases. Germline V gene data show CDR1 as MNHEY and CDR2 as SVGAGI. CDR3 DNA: TGTGCCAGCAAGACAGGGTTTGGAAACACCATATATTTT. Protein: CASKTGFGNTIYF.

The CDR3 here is CASTLRQTSSYNEQFF. In DNA form, the CDR3 reads TGCGCCAGCACCCTCCGCCAAACGAGCTCCTACAATGAGCAGTTCTTC. The chain employs TRBV5-1 and TRBJ2-1; D is uncertain. The CDR3 totals 16 residues. CDR1 is SGHRS, CDR2 YFSETQ, per germline. Trimming pared 6 bases from V and 0 bases from J, leaving 16 bases between.

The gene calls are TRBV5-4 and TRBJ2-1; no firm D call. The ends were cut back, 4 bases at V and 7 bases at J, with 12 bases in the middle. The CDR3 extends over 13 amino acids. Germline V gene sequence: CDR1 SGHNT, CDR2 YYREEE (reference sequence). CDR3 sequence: CASSHDSTNEQFF. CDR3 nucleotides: TGTGCCAGCAGCCACGACTCCACTAATGAGCAGTTCTTC. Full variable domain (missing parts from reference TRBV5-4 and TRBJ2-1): ETGVTQSPTHLIKTRGQQVTLRCSSQSGHNTVSWYQQALGQGPQFIFQYYREEENGRGNFPPRFSGLQFPNYSSELNVNALELDDSALYLCASSHDSTNEQFFGPGTRLTVL.

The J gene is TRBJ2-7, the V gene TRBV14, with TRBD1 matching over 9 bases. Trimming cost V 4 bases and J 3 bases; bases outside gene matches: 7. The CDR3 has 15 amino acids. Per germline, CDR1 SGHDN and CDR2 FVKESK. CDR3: CASSPDRGTRYEQYF. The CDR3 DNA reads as TGTGCCAGCAGCCCGGACAGGGGAACTCGCTACGAGCAGTACTTC.

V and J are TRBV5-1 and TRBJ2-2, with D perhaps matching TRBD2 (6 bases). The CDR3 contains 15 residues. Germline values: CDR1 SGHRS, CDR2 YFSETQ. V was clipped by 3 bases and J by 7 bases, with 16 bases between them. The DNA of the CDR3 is TGCGCCAGCAGCTGGGGACTTTCTACGGGCGGGGAGCTGTTTTTT. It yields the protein CASSWGLSTGGELFF.

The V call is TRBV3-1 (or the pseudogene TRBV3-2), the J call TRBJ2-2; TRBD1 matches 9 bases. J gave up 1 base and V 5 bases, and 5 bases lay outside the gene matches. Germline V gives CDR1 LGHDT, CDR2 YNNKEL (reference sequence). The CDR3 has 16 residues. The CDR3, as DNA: TGTGCCAGCAGCTCTAGGGACAGGGAGAACACCGGGGAGCTGTTTTTT. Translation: CASSSRDRENTGELFF.

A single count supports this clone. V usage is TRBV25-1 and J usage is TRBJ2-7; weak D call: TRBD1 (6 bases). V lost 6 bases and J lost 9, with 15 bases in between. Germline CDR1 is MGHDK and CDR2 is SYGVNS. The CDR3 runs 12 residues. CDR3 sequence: CASSSDSQGQYF. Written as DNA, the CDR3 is TGTGCCAGCAGCTCGGACAGCCAAGGGCAGTACTTC.

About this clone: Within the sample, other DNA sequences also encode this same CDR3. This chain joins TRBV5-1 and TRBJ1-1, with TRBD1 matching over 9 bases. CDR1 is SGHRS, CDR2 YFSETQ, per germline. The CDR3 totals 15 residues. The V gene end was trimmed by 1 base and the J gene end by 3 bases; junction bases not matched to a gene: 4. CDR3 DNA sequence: TGCGCCAGCAGCTTGTTGGGACAGGGTGACACTGAAGCTTTCTTT. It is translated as CASSLLGQGDTEAFF.

CDR3 DNA sequence: TGTGCCAGTATTCCCTCAGGGGAGACTGAAGCTTTCTTT. It yields the protein CASIPSGETEAFF. This chain connects TRBV19 to TRBJ1-1; possible D gene TRBD1, 6 bases. The CDR3 length is 13 residues. V lost 7 bases, J lost 5 bases, and 14 bases lay in between. CDR1 and CDR2 (germline): LNHDA, SQIVND (reference sequence). Using reference TRBV19 and TRBJ1-1 for the parts outside the CDR3, the full variable domain is DGGITQSPKYLFRKEGQNVTLSCEQNLNHDAMYWYRQDPGQGLRLIYYSQIVNDFQKGDIAEGYSVSREKKESFPLTVTSAQKNPTAFYLCASIPSGETEAFFGQGTRLTVV.